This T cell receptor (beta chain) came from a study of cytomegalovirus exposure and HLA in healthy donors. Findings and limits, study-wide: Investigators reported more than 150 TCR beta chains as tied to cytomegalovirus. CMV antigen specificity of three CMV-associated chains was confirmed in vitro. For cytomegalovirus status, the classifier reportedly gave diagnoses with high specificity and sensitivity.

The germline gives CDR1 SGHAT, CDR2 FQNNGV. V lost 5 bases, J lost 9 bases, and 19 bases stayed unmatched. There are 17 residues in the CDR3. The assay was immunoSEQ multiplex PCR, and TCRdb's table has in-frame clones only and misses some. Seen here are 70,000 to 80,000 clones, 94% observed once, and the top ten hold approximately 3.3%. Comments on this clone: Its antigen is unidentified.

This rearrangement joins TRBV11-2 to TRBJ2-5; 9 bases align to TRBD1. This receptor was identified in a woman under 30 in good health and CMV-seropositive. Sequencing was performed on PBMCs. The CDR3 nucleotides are TGTGCCAGCAGCGGAGGGGCCTTTCCGACAGGGGGGGAGGCCCAGTACTTC. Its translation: CASSGGAFPTGGEAQYF.